Shown below are 10 T cell receptor beta chains from a single sample sequenced in a study of radiotherapy plus CTLA-4 blockade in lung cancer. The assay was immunoSEQ multiplex PCR, and TCRdb's table has in-frame clones only and misses some. The sample has 55,000 to 80,000 clones; 77% are singletons. The sample in question was peripheral blood, obtained from a patient treated with radiotherapy plus ipilimumab. The receptor set was obtained from a human donor with non-small cell lung cancer who had a complete response to radiotherapy plus ipilimumab.

V is TRBV6-5 and J is TRBJ1-5; 9 positions match TRBD1. The germline V gene has CDR1 MNHEY and CDR2 SVGAGI. This CDR3 has 14 residues. J gave up 6 bases and V 7 bases, and 7 bases lay outside the gene matches. CDR3 loop: CASTGRTGAQPQHF. In nucleotides, the CDR3 is TGTGCCAGCACCGGAAGGACAGGGGCTCAGCCCCAGCATTTT.

J is TRBJ2-7 and V is TRBV9; D assignment may be TRBD1 or TRBD2 (5 bases each). The CDR3 runs to 16 residues. Trimming left V 2 bases short and J 2 bases short, with 17 bases between. Germline CDR1 and CDR2: SGDLS and YYNGEE. CDR3 in amino acids: CASSVGPVGVTYEQYF. CDR3 sequence (DNA): TGTGCCAGCAGCGTGGGGCCGGTGGGGGTCACCTACGAGCAGTACTTC.

The chain is built from TRBV7-2 and TRBJ1-5; D gene uncertain. This CDR3 comprises 12 residues. The V end lost 2 bases, the J end lost 8 bases, and 7 bases lay between the germline ends. Germline CDR1 is SGHTA and CDR2 is FQGNSA. CDR3 bases: TGTGCCAGCAGCTTAAACGGGGAGCCCCAGCATTTT. It specifies CASSLNGEPQHF.

This clone is a singleton in its sample. The chain combines TRBV7-8 with TRBJ2-7, with unresolved D. CDR3 length equals 14 residues. Looked up from germline, CDR1 is SGHVS and CDR2 is FQNEAQ. V lost 1 base and J lost 5, with 12 bases in between. The DNA of the CDR3 is TGTGCCAGCAGCTTAGATCGGGTTGAGAACGAGCAGTACTTC. It codes for CASSLDRVENEQYF.

The V call is TRBV15, the J call TRBJ2-7, with D possibly matching TRBD2 (6 bases). Germline CDR1 is LNHNV and CDR2 is YYDKDF (reference sequence). V gave up 3 bases and J gave up 7 bases, with 16 bases separating them. The CDR3 extends over 14 amino acids. In DNA form, the CDR3 reads TGTGCCACCAGCAGGGCCGGGGGTTATGGGGAGCAGTACGTC. Its translation is CATSRAGGYGEQYV.

This clone was detected once. The chain links TRBV6-1 to TRBJ2-7, with D possibly TRBD1 on 6 matching bases. V was shortened by 6 bases and J by 1 base, with 10 bases between the two germline ends. The CDR3 consists of 13 residues. CDR1 and CDR2 from the germline V gene are MNHNS and SASEGT. CDR3 region: CASSAGQSYEQYV. The CDR3 nucleotides are TGTGCCAGCAGCGCAGGACAGTCCTACGAGCAGTACGTC.

The CDR3 DNA reads TGTGCCAGCAGCTTAGCGATGTGGGGGAGGAATGGCTACACCTTC. Its translation is CASSLAMWGRNGYTF. The rearrangement uses TRBV7-2 and TRBJ1-2, with a possible D match to TRBD1 (5 bases). The length of the CDR3 is 15 residues. V lost 0 bases and J 6 bases, leaving 14 bases between the germline ends. Germline-derived CDR1 and CDR2 are SGHTA and FQGNSA.

This chain links TRBV6-5 with TRBJ2-3, with D tentatively TRBD2 (5 bases). Germline assignment: CDR1 MNHEY and CDR2 SVGAGI. This CDR3 contains 14 residues. Trimming left V 2 bases short and J 6 bases short, with 12 bases between. CDR3 loop: CASSYLGVPDTQYF. CDR3 sequence (DNA): TGTGCCAGCAGTTACCTCGGGGTTCCGGATACGCAGTATTTT.

This sequence joins TRBV7-2 and TRBJ1-2; a weak D match, TRBD1 (6 bases). CDR1 and CDR2 (germline): SGHTA, FQGNSA. Between the trimmed V and J ends, which lost 4 bases and 8 bases, there was a span of 17 bases. The CDR3 sequence is 14 residues long. The chain's CDR3 is CASSSSAGAGGYTF. The CDR3 nucleotides are TGTGCCAGCAGCTCCTCGGCGGGGGCAGGAGGCTACACCTTC. Supplemented by reference TRBV7-2 and TRBJ1-2, the full variable domain reads GAGVSQSPSNKVTEKGKDVELRCDPISGHTALYWYRQSLGQGLEFLIYFQGNSAPDKSGLPSDRFSAERTGGSVSTLTIQRTQQEDSAVYLCASSSSAGAGGYTFGSGTRLTVV.

This chain uses TRBV9 with TRBJ1-1; no clear D. V was trimmed by 4 bases and J by 2 bases, leaving 6 bases between them. Germline-derived CDR1 and CDR2 are SGDLS and YYNGEE. This CDR3 is built from 12 residues. CDR3 sequence reads: CASSPINTEAFF. DNA of the CDR3: TGTGCCAGCAGCCCCATCAACACTGAAGCTTTCTTT.